The 26 T cell receptor beta chains presented below share a single source sample, sequenced in a study of blood T cell repertoires in COVID-19. Produced via immunoSEQ multiplex PCR; TCRdb's table is partial and in-frame only. The table lists about 220,000 clones, approximately 82% of them singletons, with about 8.9% in the top ten. The sample comprised peripheral blood. These receptors all come from a man aged 45 to 65 with active or convalescent COVID-19.

V usage is TRBV15 and J usage is TRBJ2-7; 8 bases align to TRBD1. V dropped 11 bases and J dropped 2; count of bases not matched to a gene: 5. From germline, CDR1 is LNHNV and CDR2 YYDKDF (reference sequence). This CDR3 has 12 amino acids. CDR3 nucleotides: TGTGCCGCGGGCAGGGGGCCCTACGAGCAGTACTTC. It specifies CAAGRGPYEQYF.

This clone was seen more than once but under ten times. This sequence joins TRBV28 and TRBJ2-7; 7 bases match TRBD1. Per germline, CDR1 MDHEN and CDR2 SYDVKM. The trim removed 6 bases at V and 0 bases at J, leaving 8 bases unmatched. This CDR3 is 15 amino acids long. In DNA form, the CDR3 reads TGTGCCAGCAGCTCACCGGGACAGAGCTCCTACGAGCAGTACGTC. It specifies CASSSPGQSSYEQYV.

For the CDR3, the DNA is TGCGCCAGCAGCCAAGAGTACAGTGGTGGCTACACCTTC. Translation: CASSQEYSGGYTF. J is TRBJ1-2 and V is TRBV4-3; D is undetermined. The CDR3 sequence is 13 residues long. V lost 0 bases and J 7 bases, leaving 9 bases between the germline ends. The germline CDR1 and CDR2 sequences are LGHNA and YSLEER.

This clone has a handful of counts. The chain recombines TRBV21-1 with TRBJ2-1; TRBD2 reflects the table's D call only, with no check against the DNA. TRBV21-1 is listed as a pseudogene. The CDR3 covers 11 residues. Written as DNA, the CDR3 is TGTGCCAGGAGAGGGTCGAATGAGCAGTTCTTC. Encoded protein: CARRGSNEQFF.

This clone was recorded only once. Here the CDR3 DNA reads TGTGCCAGCAGCGTAGAAAGGGCAGGGGGAAACACCGGGGAGCTGTTTTTT. Its translation is CASSVERAGGNTGELFF. V gene TRBV9 combines with J gene TRBJ2-2, with 7 positions matching TRBD1. This CDR3 is 17 amino acids long. V dropped 0 bases and J dropped 2; count of bases not matched to a gene: 7. Germline V lookup: CDR1 SGDLS, CDR2 YYNGEE.

The chain combines TRBV23-1 with TRBJ2-1; a weak D match, TRBD2 (6 bases). TRBV23-1 is an ORF, with its function uncertain. CDR3 size: 17 residues. Trimming took off 6 bases at V and 0 bases at J, with 18 bases between the two ends. The CDR3 nucleotides are TGCGCCAGCAGACCTACTAGCTACCGGAGCTCCTACAATGAGCAGTTCTTC. Translated, it gives CASRPTSYRSSYNEQFF.

The rearrangement joins TRBV18 to TRBJ2-3; possibly TRBD1 for D (5 bases). The germline gives CDR1 KGHSH, CDR2 LQKENI. The CDR3 runs 14 residues. Trimming left V 5 bases short and J 6 bases short, with 15 bases between. Written as DNA, the CDR3 is TGTGCCAGCTCAAAGGGGCCCCACTGGGATACGCAGTATTTT. Amino acids: CASSKGPHWDTQYF.

The chain joins TRBV24-1 to TRBJ1-2; D gene ambiguous. The CDR3 totals 12 residues. Germline-derived CDR1 and CDR2 are KGHDR and SFDVKD. With 4 bases removed from V and 5 bases from J, the gap between germline ends came to 7 bases. The CDR3 region is CATSDQRYGYTF. As DNA, the CDR3 is TGTGCCACCAGTGACCAGAGGTATGGCTACACCTTC.

The DNA for the CDR3 is TGTGCCAGCAGCTTAGGTCCCACAGGGGCGGGCACAGATACGCAGTATTTT. Residues: CASSLGPTGAGTDTQYF. This sequence joins TRBV7-2 and TRBJ2-3; 7 positions match TRBD1. The CDR3 contains 17 residues. Germline CDR1 reads SGHTA; CDR2 reads FQGNSA. V dropped 1 base and J dropped 1; count of bases not matched to a gene: 8. Full variable domain (missing parts from reference TRBV7-2 and TRBJ2-3): GAGVSQSPSNKVTEKGKDVELRCDPISGHTALYWYRQSLGQGLEFLIYFQGNSAPDKSGLPSDRFSAERTGGSVSTLTIQRTQQEDSAVYLCASSLGPTGAGTDTQYFGPGTRLTVL.

The chain recombines TRBV30 with TRBJ2-5, with D possibly TRBD1 on 5 matching bases. V dropped 5 bases and J dropped 2 bases, with 12 bases sitting between them. The CDR3 runs to 13 residues. Germline CDR1 and CDR2: GTSNPN and SVGIG (reference sequence). In DNA form, the CDR3 reads TGTGCCTGGTCTCGACAGCAGCAAGAGACCCAGTACTTC. Translating gives CAWSRQQQETQYF.

The chain recombines TRBV5-6 with TRBJ1-5, with D possibly matching TRBD1 (5 bases). CDR3 length: 14 amino acids. CDR1 and CDR2 from the germline V gene are SGHDT and YYEEEE. Trimming took 6 bases from V and 7 from J, leaving 17 bases between them. The CDR3 here is CASTAGGWGQPQHF. In DNA, the CDR3 is TGTGCCAGCACCGCGGGGGGATGGGGACAGCCCCAGCATTTT.

This chain joins TRBV28 and TRBJ1-5; possibly TRBD1 for D (6 bases). Germline V gene data show CDR1 as MDHEN and CDR2 as SYDVKM. V was pared by 7 bases and J by 2 bases, with 18 bases between. The CDR3 spans 16 residues. The DNA of the CDR3 is TGTGCCAGCACCCAGAGTGGGTACAGGGGCAATCAGCCCCAGCATTTT. Translated, it gives CASTQSGYRGNQPQHF.

The chain uses TRBV7-2 and TRBJ2-7; D remains ambiguous. The V and J ends lost 3 bases and 12 bases respectively, with 18 bases between them. The CDR3 totals 13 residues. CDR1 and CDR2 from the germline V gene are SGHTA and FQGNSA. CDR3 DNA: TGTGCCAGCAGCTTTCGAAAACAGTTGGATGTGTACTTC. This sequence encodes CASSFRKQLDVYF.

This chain links TRBV7-2 with TRBJ2-3; 9 bases are shared with TRBD1. Germline V gene sequence: CDR1 SGHTA, CDR2 FQGNSA. Germline trimming cut 6 bases from V and 4 bases from J; bases unmatched to any gene: 8. The CDR3 is 15 amino acids. CDR3 protein: CASRQTGTGSDTQYF. The CDR3 DNA reads as TGTGCCAGCAGGCAGACCGGGACAGGGTCAGATACGCAGTATTTT.

The gene calls are TRBV29-1 and TRBJ1-6; D may be TRBD1 (5 bases). V dropped 6 bases and J dropped 9 bases, with 18 bases sitting between them. This CDR3 is 14 amino acids long. The germline V gene has CDR1 SQVTM and CDR2 ANQGSEA. In DNA form, the CDR3 reads TGCAGCGTCGAACCGGGGAGGGGAGGTTCACCCCTCCACTTT. It translates to CSVEPGRGGSPLHF.

With regard to this clone: The junction and the germline gene differ at one end; a read error may be behind it. This chain uses TRBV2 with TRBJ1-2, with 10 bases fitting TRBD1. CDR1 and CDR2 (germline): SNHLY, FYNNEI. This CDR3 is 15 amino acids long. DNA of the CDR3: TGTGCCAGCATTGAACGGGGGACAGGGGCCTATGGCTACACCTTC. Translating gives CASIERGTGAYGYTF.

Concerning this clone itself: This sample also contains other DNA sequences that code for the same CDR3. CDR3 bases: TGTGCCAGCTCACCCTCGGGGAACACTGAAGCTTTCTTT. Translating gives CASSPSGNTEAFF. J is TRBJ1-1 and V is TRBV18; D remains unclear. The V gene's germline CDR1 is KGHSH and CDR2 LQKENI. The CDR3 consists of 13 residues. The germline V and J ends were trimmed by 3 bases and 1 base, with 6 bases remaining between them.

This sequence joins TRBV20-1 and TRBJ2-2, with 14 bases identical to TRBD2. CDR1 is DFQATT and CDR2 is SNEGSKA in the germline V gene (reference sequence). The ends lost 3 bases at V and 5 bases at J; junction bases unmatched: 17. This CDR3 comprises 20 residues. CDR3 coding DNA: TGCAGTGCTAGTCCTGGGGGACTAGCGGGAGAGTGGGGGATAACCGGGGAGCTGTTTTTT. The encoded protein is CSASPGGLAGEWGITGELFF.

Only one count was recorded for this clone. CDR3 DNA sequence: TGTGCCAGCAGTTTCGCCAGAAACACTGAAGCTTTCTTT. It codes for CASSFARNTEAFF. This rearrangement joins TRBV28 to TRBJ1-1, with D hard to call. This CDR3 is built from 13 residues. Trimming pared 3 bases from V and 2 bases from J, leaving 7 bases between. Germline loops: CDR1 MDHEN, CDR2 SYDVKM.

This chain joins TRBV18 and TRBJ1-5; D perhaps matches TRBD1 (6 bases). Trimming cost V 3 bases and J 15 bases, with 24 bases left between them. CDR3 length equals 15 residues. Per germline, CDR1 KGHSH and CDR2 LQKENI. The chain's CDR3 is CASSPDSNRELARHF. Written as DNA, the CDR3 is TGTGCCAGCTCACCCGATTCAAACAGGGAACTCGCCCGGCATTTT.

The V gene is TRBV13, the J gene TRBJ1-3, with a possible D match to TRBD1 (6 bases). This CDR3 contains 14 residues. Germline V gene sequence: CDR1 PRHDT, CDR2 FYEKMQ (reference sequence). Trimming left V 2 bases short and J 5 bases short, with 10 bases between. For the CDR3, the DNA is TGTGCCAGCAGCTTATGGACAGTCCGAAACACCATATATTTT. Its translation is CASSLWTVRNTIYF.

The chain combines TRBV7-2 with TRBJ2-1; 9 nucleotides agree with TRBD2. Germline CDR1 reads SGHTA; CDR2 reads FQGNSA. The J segment lost 3 bases and the V segment lost 5 bases, leaving 5 bases of the junction unmatched. The CDR3 is 15 residues long. CDR3 in DNA: TGTGCCAGCAGCCCGGCGGGAGGGTTCTACAATGAGCAGTTCTTC. This codes for CASSPAGGFYNEQFF.

A single count supports this clone. The chain links TRBV14 to TRBJ2-7; maybe TRBD2 (6 bases). Germline values: CDR1 SGHDN, CDR2 FVKESK. Deletions cut 5 bases from V and 3 bases from J, with 20 bases between. The CDR3 consists of 16 residues. CDR3 amino acids: CASSDLPGLRIYEQYF. DNA of the CDR3: TGTGCCAGCAGCGACCTACCGGGACTCAGAATCTACGAGCAGTACTTC.

CDR3 amino acids: CASSARTGIDNSPLHF. In DNA form, the CDR3 reads TGTGCCAGCAGTGCTCGGACAGGGATTGATAATTCACCCCTCCACTTT. The chain employs TRBV2 and TRBJ1-6, with 8 bases lining up with TRBD1. CDR1 and CDR2 (germline): SNHLY, FYNNEI. The CDR3 covers 16 residues. V trimming: 4 bases; J trimming: 5 bases; junction bases outside the gene matches: 7.

The chain employs TRBV6-6 and TRBJ2-7; maybe TRBD1 (6 bases). The CDR3 extends over 13 amino acids. Trimming shortened V by 2 bases and J by 2 bases, and 7 bases separated the two germline ends. CDR1 and CDR2 from the germline V gene are MNHNY and SVGAGI (reference sequence). Written as DNA, the CDR3 is TGTGCCAGCAGTTACCAGGGGCCCTACGAGCAGTACGTC. The encoded protein is CASSYQGPYEQYV.

This chain uses TRBV12-5 with TRBJ2-1; D is unclear. V dropped 6 bases and J dropped 4 bases, with 4 bases sitting between them. The CDR3 runs 11 residues. CDR1 is LGHNT, CDR2 FRNRAP, per germline. Here the CDR3 DNA reads TGTGCTAGTGGGACATACAATGAGCAGTTCTTC. Translating gives CASGTYNEQFF.